This T cell receptor (beta chain) was sequenced for a study of Graves' ophthalmopathy and Graves' hyperthyroidism. In this sample, this clonotype turned up many times. Per germline, CDR1 MNHEY and CDR2 SVGAGI. This CDR3 is built from 15 residues. Losses at the gene ends were 6 bases for V and 5 bases for J; bases not matched to a gene: 8. CDR3 regions of TCR beta were amplified from RNA transcripts. The first-round RT-PCR employed HTBI primers together with the Qiagen OneStep RT-PCR kit. A multiplex PCR was then performed as the second round. Each CDR3 protein is one row after TCRdb ran MiXCR on the multiplex PCR reads. The table includes about 480,000 distinct CDR3 sequences, 14% detected once. Presentation of ophthalmopathy in the donors involved moderate-to-severe activity, CAS ≥3, NOSPECS ≥4 and a duration under 3 months.

This receptor was obtained from a woman under 40 with Graves' ophthalmopathy. The chain has TRBV6-5 and TRBJ1-5; TRBD1 agrees at 9 bases. Material: blood. The chain's CDR3 is CASRRDRVLDQPQHF. The CDR3, as DNA: TGTGCCAGCAGGAGGGACAGGGTTTTGGATCAGCCCCAGCATTTT.